The rows below give T cell receptor beta chains drawn from one sample of a study of T cells and copy number aberrations in small-cell lung cancer. Measured with immunoSEQ multiplex PCR; TCRdb has only the in-frame clones, and not every one. The profile shows under 8,000 clones, less than 85% of them singletons. Sequences were obtained from normal tissue next to the tumor. The receptors were gathered from a woman in her 70s with small cell lung cancer. Some clones in this sample may be carry-over from other donors' samples. CDR3s include the opening cysteine and the closing phenylalanine or tryptophan. A D gene is named only where the DNA matches it firmly. Size is omitted from some rows. Given values are once, few, many or a class for expanded clones.

V gene	J gene	clone size	D gene	CDR3 DNA	CDR3 protein
TRBV5-1	TRBJ2-3	.	TRBD2	TGCGCCAGCAGCTTGTCCCTAGCGGCCACAGATACGCAGTATTTT	CASSLSLAATDTQYF
TRBV6-6	TRBJ1-1	few	.	TGTGCCAGCAGCATGGGGGGCTTCACTGAAGCTTTCTTT	CASSMGGFTEAFF
TRBV5-1	TRBJ1-1	once	TRBD1	TGCGCCAGCAGCCCAGGGACAGGGGGGAAGACTGAAGCTTTCTTT	CASSPGTGGKTEAFF
TRBV10-3	TRBJ1-4	few	.	TGTGCCATCAGTGAGTCGATGGATGAAAAACTGTTTTTT	CAISESMDEKLFF
TRBV9	TRBJ2-2	.	.	TGTGCCAGCAGCGCAGGGGCCGTGAACACCGGGGAGCTGTTTTTT	CASSAGAVNTGELFF
TRBV15	TRBJ2-3	.	.	TGTGCCACCAGCAACAGAGGACAGTCTAGCACAGATACGCAGTATTTT	CATSNRGQSSTDTQYF
TRBV21-1	TRBJ1-4	medium-sized	.	TGTGCCAGCAGCACGAATGCTAACAGGGGGCACTTCCTTGGGGTTAATGAAAAACTGTTTTTT	CASSTNANRGHFLGVNEKLFF
TRBV27	TRBJ1-5	.	.	TGTGCCAGCAGTTTCTCTACAGGAGGCAATCAGCCCCAGCATTTT	CASSFSTGGNQPQHF
TRBV29-1	TRBJ2-5	.	.	TGCAGCGTGGAGGGGCAAGAGACCCAGTACTTC	CSVEGQETQYF
TRBV5-1	TRBJ1-2	.	.	TGCGCCAGCAGCCCAGGGGACCGAACGCCTAACTATGGCTACACCTTC	CASSPGDRTPNYGYTF
TRBV19	TRBJ1-1	.	TRBD1	TGTGCCAGTAGTATAGCCACAGGGGGGAGGTCTGAAGCTTTCTTT	CASSIATGGRSEAFF
TRBV5-1	TRBJ2-2	.	TRBD1	TGCGCCAGCAGCTTGACAGGGGCGAACACCGGGGAGCTGTTTTTT	CASSLTGANTGELFF
TRBV4-3	TRBJ2-2	.	TRBD2	TGCGCCAGCAGCCAAGACCCCCTAGCGGAGCGTACCGGGGAGCTGTTTTTT	CASSQDPLAERTGELFF
TRBV29-1	TRBJ1-1	.	.	TGCAGCGTTGAGGCAGTTATGGGCACTGAAGCTTTCTTT	CSVEAVMGTEAFF
TRBV30	TRBJ2-1	.	TRBD2	TGTGCCTGGAAACGAGCGGGAGGCGCCGAGGAGCAGTTCTTC	CAWKRAGGAEEQFF
TRBV19	TRBJ2-1	.	.	TGTGCCAGTAGTAAGAACAACCAGCCCAATGAGCAGTTCTTC	CASSKNNQPNEQFF
TRBV6-1	TRBJ1-1	.	.	TGTGCCAGCAGTGAACCCTGGACAGCCTTGAACACTGAAGCTTTCTTT	CASSEPWTALNTEAFF
TRBV9	TRBJ2-2	.	TRBD1	TGTGCCAGCAGCGCCGGACAGGGGGCGAACACCGGGGAGCTGTTTTTT	CASSAGQGANTGELFF
TRBV6-1	TRBJ1-2	.	.	TGTGCCAGCAGTGAGTTTTGGGGGCTCCCCACAGCTAACTATGGCTACACCTTC	CASSEFWGLPTANYGYTF
TRBV2	TRBJ1-1	.	TRBD1	TGTGCCAGCAGGAGGGACAGTCAGGGGGAAGCTTTCTTT	CASRRDSQGEAFF
TRBV9	TRBJ1-4	.	.	TGTGCCAGCAGCCCCGGGGGCTCCGGAAAACTGTTTTTT	CASSPGGSGKLFF
TRBV9	TRBJ2-3	.	TRBD2	TGTGCCAGCAGCGAGCTAGCGGGGACTAGCACAGATACGCAGTATTTT	CASSELAGTSTDTQYF
TRBV4-1	TRBJ2-7	.	.	TGCGCCAGCAGCCGGGGAGGACAGGACAATTCGGAGCAGTACTTC	CASSRGGQDNSEQYF
TRBV6-6	TRBJ1-2	.	.	TGTGCCAGCAGCCCCAACAAGGACCTGAACTATGGCTACACCTTC	CASSPNKDLNYGYTF